The 2 T cell receptor beta chains below all came from one sample that was sequenced in a study of T cell responses to AZD1222 COVID-19 vaccine. Here immunoSEQ multiplex PCR was the method, and the copy in TCRdb shows in-frame clones only, minus some. The repertoire holds 95,000 to 150,000 clones, with 92% as singletons. The source was peripheral blood, collected on day 0 of AZD1222 vaccination. The receptors were sampled from an adult in good health.

This clone showed up just once. The chain recombines TRBV19 with TRBJ2-1, with D unresolved. The CDR3 has 17 amino acids. V was trimmed by 3 bases and J by 0 bases, leaving 15 bases between them. Germline assignment: CDR1 LNHDA and CDR2 SQIVND (reference sequence). The CDR3 loop reads CASSMSHGYGSYNEQFF. As DNA, the CDR3 is TGTGCCAGTAGTATGTCCCATGGGTATGGCTCCTACAATGAGCAGTTCTTC.

Here the CDR3 reads CASSFQGRSSYNSPLHF. DNA of the CDR3: TGTGCCAGCAGCTTCCAAGGGAGGAGCTCCTATAATTCACCCCTCCACTTT. The chain joins TRBV11-2 to TRBJ1-6; D is undetermined. Per the germline V gene, CDR1 is SGHAT and CDR2 is FQNNGV. This CDR3 comprises 17 residues. The V gene lost 3 bases and the J gene lost 0 bases, with 12 bases spanning the gap.